The sequence of this T cell receptor (beta chain) was determined in a study of CD8+ T cells in alopecia areata. The overall study: Tofacitinib ran for 6 to 18 months before 6 months off drug. General study findings and limits: Clonality in lesional scalp, especially alopecia totalis/universalis, exceeded that of normal scalp.

Treatment denoted: oral pan-JAK inhibitor, 5-10 mg twice daily. V was cut by 4 bases and J by 4 bases, with 14 bases left in between. The CDR3 length is 15 residues. CDR1 is SGHRS and CDR2 is YFSETQ in the germline V gene. The sequencing template was cDNA reverse transcribed from extracted RNA. Clones were read by immunoSEQ multiplex PCR, and TCRdb kept only the in-frame ones, dropping some. This table has 60,000 to 90,000 clones, around 65% appearing once. Concerning this clone: Antigen specificity is unknown.

This TCR came from a human donor with alopecia areata. Sequencing was performed on CD8+ T cells sorted from blood, taken at week 24, from a patient treated with tofacitinib. The genes are TRBV5-1 and TRBJ1-4; D might be TRBD1 (5 bases). DNA of the CDR3: TGCGCCAGCAGCATGGCGGGGCAGCGTAATGAAAAACTGTTTTTT. Translation: CASSMAGQRNEKLFF.